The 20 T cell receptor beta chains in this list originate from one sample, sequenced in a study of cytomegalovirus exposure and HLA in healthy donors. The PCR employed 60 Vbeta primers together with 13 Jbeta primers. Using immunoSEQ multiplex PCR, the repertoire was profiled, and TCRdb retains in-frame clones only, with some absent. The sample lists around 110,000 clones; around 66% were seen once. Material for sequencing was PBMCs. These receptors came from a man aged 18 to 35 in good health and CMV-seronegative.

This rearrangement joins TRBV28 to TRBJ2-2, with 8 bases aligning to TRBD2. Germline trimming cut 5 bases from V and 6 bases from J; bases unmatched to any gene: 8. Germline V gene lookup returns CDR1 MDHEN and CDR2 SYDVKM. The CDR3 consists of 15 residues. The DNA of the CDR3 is TGTGCCAGCAGTACAGCGGGAGTTGTTGCCGGGGAGCTGTTTTTT. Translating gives CASSTAGVVAGELFF.

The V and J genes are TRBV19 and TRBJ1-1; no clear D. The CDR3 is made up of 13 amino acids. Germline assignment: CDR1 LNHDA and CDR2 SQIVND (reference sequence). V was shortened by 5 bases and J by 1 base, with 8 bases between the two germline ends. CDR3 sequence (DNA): TGTGCCAGTAGTCCGGGAAGGAACACTGAAGCTTTCTTT. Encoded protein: CASSPGRNTEAFF.

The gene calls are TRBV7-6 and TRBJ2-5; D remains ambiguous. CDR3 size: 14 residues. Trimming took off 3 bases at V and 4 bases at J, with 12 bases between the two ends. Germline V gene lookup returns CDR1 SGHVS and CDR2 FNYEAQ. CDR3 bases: TGTGCCAGCAGCTTCTTTGGCAGTTCAGAGACCCAGTACTTC. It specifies CASSFFGSSETQYF. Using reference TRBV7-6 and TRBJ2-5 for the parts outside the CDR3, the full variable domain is GAGVSQSPRYKVTKRGQDVALRCDPISGHVSLYWYRQALGQGPEFLTYFNYEAQQDKSGLPNDRFSAERPEGSISTLTIQRTEQRDSAMYRCASSFFGSSETQYFGPGTRLLVL.

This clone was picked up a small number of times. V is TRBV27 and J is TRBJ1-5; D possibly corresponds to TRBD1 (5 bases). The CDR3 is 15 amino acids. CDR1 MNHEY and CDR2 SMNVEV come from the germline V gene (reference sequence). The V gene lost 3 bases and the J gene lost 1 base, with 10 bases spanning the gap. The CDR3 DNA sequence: TGTGCCAGCAGTTTCCAGGGCCGGAGCAATCAGCCCCAGCATTTT. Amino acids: CASSFQGRSNQPQHF.

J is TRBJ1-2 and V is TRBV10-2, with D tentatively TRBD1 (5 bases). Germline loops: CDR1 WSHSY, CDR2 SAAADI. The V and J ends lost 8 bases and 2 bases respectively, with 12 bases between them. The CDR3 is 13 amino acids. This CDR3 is CASLRQGNYGYTF. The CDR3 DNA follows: TGCGCCAGCCTACGGCAGGGAAACTATGGCTACACCTTC.

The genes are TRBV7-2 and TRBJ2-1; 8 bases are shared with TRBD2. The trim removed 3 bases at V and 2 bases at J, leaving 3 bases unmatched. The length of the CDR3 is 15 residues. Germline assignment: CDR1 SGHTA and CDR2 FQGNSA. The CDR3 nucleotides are TGTGCCAGCAGCTTCGGGGGGGGCGCCTACAATGAGCAGTTCTTC. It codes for CASSFGGGAYNEQFF.

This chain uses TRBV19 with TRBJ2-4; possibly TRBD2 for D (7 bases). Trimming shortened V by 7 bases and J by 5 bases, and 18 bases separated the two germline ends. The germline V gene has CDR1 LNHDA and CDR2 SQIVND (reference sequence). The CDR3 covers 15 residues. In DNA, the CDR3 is TGTGCCAGTATGACAACGATCGGGGGGCAAAACATTCAGTACTTC. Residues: CASMTTIGGQNIQYF.

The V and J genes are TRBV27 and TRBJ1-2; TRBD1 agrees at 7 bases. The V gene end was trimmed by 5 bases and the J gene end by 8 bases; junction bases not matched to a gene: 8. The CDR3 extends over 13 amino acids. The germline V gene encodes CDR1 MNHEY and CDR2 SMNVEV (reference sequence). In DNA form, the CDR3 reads TGTGCCAGCAGTCCGGGACAGTTCTACGGCTACACCTTC. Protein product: CASSPGQFYGYTF.

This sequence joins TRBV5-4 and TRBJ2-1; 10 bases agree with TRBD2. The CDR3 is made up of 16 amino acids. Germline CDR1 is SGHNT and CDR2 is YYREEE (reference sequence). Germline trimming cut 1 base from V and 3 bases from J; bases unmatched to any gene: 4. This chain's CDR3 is CASSLTSGKDYNEQFF. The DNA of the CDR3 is TGTGCCAGCAGCTTGACTAGCGGGAAAGACTACAATGAGCAGTTCTTC.

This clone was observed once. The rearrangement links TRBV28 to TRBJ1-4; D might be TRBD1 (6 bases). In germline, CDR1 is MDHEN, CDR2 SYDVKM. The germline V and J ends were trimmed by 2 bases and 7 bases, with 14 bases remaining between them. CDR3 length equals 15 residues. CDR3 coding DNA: TGTGCCAGCAGTTTAACGGCAGGGGCTATTGAAAAACTGTTTTTT. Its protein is CASSLTAGAIEKLFF.

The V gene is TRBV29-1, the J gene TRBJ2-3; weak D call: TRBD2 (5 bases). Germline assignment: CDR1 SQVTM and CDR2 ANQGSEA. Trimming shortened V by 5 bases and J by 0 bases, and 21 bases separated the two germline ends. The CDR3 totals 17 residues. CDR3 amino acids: CSVRGIKRESSTDTQYF. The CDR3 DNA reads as TGCAGCGTTCGAGGAATAAAGAGGGAGAGTAGCACAGATACGCAGTATTTT.

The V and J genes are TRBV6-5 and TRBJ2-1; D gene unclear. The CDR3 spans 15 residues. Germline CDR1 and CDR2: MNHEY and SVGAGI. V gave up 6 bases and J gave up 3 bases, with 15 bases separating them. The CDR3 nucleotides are TGTGCCAGCAGCCAAAGGTTTCAGGACTACAATGAGCAGTTCTTC. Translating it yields CASSQRFQDYNEQFF.

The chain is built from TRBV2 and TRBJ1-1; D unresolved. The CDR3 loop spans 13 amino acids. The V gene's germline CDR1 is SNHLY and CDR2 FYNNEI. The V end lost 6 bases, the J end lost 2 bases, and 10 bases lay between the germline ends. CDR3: CASRATENTEAFF. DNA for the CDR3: TGTGCCAGCAGGGCTACAGAAAACACTGAAGCTTTCTTT.

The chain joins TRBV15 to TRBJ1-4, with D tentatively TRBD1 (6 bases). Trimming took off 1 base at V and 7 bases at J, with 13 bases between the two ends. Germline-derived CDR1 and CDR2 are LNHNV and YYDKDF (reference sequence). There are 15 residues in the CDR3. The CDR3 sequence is CATSRAQGGGEKLFF. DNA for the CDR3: TGTGCCACCAGCAGAGCGCAGGGAGGGGGTGAAAAACTGTTTTTT.

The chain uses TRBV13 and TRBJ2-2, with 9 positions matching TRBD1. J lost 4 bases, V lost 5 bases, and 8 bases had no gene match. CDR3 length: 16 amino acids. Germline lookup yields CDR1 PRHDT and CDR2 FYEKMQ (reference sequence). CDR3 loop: CASSTGTGLPTGELFF. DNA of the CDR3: TGTGCCAGCAGCACCGGGACAGGGCTACCCACCGGGGAGCTGTTTTTT.

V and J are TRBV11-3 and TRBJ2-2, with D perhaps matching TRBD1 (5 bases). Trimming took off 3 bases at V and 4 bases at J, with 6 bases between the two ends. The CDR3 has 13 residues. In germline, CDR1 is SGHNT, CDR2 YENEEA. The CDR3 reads CASSFDSTGELFF. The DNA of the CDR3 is TGTGCCAGCAGCTTCGACAGCACCGGGGAGCTGTTTTTT.

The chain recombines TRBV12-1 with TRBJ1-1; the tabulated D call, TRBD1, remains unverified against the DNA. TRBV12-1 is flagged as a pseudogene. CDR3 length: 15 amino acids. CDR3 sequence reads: CASSPGTTGNTEAFF. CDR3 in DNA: TGTGCCAGCAGCCCTGGGACGACAGGGAACACTGAAGCTTTCTTT.

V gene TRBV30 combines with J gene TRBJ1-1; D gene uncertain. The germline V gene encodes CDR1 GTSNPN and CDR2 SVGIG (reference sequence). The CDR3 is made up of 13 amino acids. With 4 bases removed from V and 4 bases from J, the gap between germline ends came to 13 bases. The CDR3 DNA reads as TGTGCCTGGACGGAGGGTTTGGGCACTGAAGCTTTCTTT. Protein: CAWTEGLGTEAFF.

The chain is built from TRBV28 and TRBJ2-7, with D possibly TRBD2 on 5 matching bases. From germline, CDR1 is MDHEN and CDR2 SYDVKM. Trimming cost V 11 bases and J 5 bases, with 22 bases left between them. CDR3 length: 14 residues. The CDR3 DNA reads TGTGCCTCGCGGCCGGCGGGTCTTGGGGACGAGCAGTACTTC. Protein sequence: CASRPAGLGDEQYF.

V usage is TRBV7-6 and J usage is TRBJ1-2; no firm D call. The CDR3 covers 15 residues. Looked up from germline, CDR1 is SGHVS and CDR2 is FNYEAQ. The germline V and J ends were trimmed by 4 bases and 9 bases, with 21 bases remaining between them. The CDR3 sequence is CASSSTHGGSWRYTF. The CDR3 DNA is TGTGCCAGCAGCTCAACCCATGGCGGGAGTTGGCGCTACACCTTC. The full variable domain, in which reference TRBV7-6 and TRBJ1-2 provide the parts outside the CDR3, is GAGVSQSPRYKVTKRGQDVALRCDPISGHVSLYWYRQALGQGPEFLTYFNYEAQQDKSGLPNDRFSAERPEGSISTLTIQRTEQRDSAMYRCASSSTHGGSWRYTFGSGTRLTVV.